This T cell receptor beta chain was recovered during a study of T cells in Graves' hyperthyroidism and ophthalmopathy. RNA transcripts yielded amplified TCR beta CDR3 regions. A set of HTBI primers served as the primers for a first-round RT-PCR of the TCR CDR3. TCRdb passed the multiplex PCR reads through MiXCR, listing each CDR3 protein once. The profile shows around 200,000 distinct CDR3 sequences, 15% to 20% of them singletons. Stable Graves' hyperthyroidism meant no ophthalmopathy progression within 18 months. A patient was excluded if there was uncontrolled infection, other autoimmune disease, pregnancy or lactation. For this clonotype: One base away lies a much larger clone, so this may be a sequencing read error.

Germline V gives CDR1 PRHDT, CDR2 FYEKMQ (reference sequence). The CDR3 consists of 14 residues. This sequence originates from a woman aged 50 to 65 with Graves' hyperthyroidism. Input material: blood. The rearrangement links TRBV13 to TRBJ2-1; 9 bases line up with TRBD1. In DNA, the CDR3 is TGTGCCGGCAGCCTGAACAGGGGGCGGAGTGAGCAGTTCTTC. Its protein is CAGSLNRGRSEQFF.